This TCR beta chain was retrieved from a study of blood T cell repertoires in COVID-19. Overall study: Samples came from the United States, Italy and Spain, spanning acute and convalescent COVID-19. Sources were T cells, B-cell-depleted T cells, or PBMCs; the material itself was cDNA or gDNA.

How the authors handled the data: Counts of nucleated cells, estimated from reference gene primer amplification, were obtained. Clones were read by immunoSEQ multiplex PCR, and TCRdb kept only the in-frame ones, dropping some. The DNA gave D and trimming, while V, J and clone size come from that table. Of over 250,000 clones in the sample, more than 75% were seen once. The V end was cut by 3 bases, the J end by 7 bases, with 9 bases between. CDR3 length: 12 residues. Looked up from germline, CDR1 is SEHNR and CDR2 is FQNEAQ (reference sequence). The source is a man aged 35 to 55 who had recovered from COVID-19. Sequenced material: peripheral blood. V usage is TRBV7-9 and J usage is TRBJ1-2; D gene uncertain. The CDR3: CASSFLEVGYTF. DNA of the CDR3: TGTGCCAGCAGCTTCTTGGAGGTTGGCTACACCTTC.